This T cell receptor beta chain was identified during a study of blood T cell repertoires in COVID-19. Produced via immunoSEQ multiplex PCR; TCRdb's table is partial and in-frame only. The sample lists 100,000 to 150,000 clones; around four fifths were seen once. The sequence was collected from a human donor in a cohort sampled during active COVID-19. The specimen was peripheral blood.

CDR3 in DNA: TGTGCCAGCCTCCCCAGGGGGTACTATGGCTACACCTTC. It encodes CASLPRGYYGYTF. The genes are TRBV28 and TRBJ1-2; 7 positions match TRBD1. The V segment lost 8 bases and the J segment 3 bases; nucleotides outside the gene matches: 6. CDR1 is MDHEN, CDR2 SYDVKM, per germline. This CDR3 contains 13 residues.